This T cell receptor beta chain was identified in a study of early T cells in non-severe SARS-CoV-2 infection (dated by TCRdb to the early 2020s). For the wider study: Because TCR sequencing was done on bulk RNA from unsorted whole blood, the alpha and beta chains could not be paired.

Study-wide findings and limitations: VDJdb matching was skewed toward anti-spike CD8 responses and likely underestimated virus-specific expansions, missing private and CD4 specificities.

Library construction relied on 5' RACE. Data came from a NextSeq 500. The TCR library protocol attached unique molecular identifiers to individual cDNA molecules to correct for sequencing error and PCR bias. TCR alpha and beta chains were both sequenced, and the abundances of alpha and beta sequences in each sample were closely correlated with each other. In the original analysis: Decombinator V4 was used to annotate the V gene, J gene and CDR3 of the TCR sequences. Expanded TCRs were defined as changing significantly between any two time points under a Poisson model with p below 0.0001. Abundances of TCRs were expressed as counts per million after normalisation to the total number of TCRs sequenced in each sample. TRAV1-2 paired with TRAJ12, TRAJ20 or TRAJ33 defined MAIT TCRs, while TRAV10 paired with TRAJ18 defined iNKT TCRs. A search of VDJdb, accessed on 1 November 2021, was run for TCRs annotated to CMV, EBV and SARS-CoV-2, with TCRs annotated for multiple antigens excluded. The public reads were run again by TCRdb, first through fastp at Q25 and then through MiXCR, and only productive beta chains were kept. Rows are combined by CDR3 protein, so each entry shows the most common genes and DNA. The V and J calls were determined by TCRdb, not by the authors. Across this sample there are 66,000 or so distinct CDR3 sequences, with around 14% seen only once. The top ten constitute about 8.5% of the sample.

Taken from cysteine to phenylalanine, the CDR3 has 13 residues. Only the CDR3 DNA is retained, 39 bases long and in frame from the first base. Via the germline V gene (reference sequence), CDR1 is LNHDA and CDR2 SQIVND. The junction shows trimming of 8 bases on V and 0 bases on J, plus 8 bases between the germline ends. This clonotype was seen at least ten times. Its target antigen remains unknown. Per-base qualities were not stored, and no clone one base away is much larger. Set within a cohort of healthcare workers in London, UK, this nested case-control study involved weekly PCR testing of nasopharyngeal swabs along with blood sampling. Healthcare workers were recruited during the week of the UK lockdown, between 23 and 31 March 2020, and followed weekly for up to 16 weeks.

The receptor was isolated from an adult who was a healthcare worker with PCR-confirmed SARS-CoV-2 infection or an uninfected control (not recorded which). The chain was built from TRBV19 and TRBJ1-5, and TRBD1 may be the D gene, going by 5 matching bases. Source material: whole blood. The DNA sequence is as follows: TGTGCCAGTCAAGACAGTAGCAATCAGCCCCAGCATTTT. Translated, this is CASQDSSNQPQHF.